This TCR beta chain was found in a study of blood T cell repertoires in COVID-19. The germline CDR1 and CDR2 sequences are LNHDA and SQIVND (reference sequence). The CDR3 extends over 14 amino acids. V gave up 3 bases and J gave up 2 bases, with 11 bases separating them. Per the original data handling: Using reference gene primer amplification, nucleated cell counts were estimated. The assay was immunoSEQ multiplex PCR, and TCRdb's table has in-frame clones only and misses some. The DNA was the basis for D and trimming; V, J and clone size are from that table. The sample records under 70,000 clones, around 86% being singletons.

This chain uses TRBV19 with TRBJ2-7; possible D gene TRBD1, 5 bases. The sequence was obtained from a young woman with acute or convalescent COVID-19. Sequenced material: peripheral blood. For the CDR3, the DNA is TGTGCCAGTAGTATCCGCCAGGGTCCCTACGAGCAGTACTTC. It codes for CASSIRQGPYEQYF.